The next 29 T cell receptor beta chains were all read from a single sample in a study of CD8+CD57+ T cells in acquired aplastic anemia. The template for TCR beta VDJ and CDR3 sequence profiling was genomic DNA. TCRdb called the reads again in MiXCR, with one record for every CDR3 protein. This sample has around 180,000 distinct CDR3 sequences; about 64% occur once, and the top ten carry about 48%. Material for sequencing was sorted CD4+, CD8+, or CD8+CD57+ T cells (not recorded which) from PBMCs. These receptors were collected from a human donor in good health.

This clonotype has just a few counts. The rearrangement uses TRBV5-1 and TRBJ1-1, with 7 bases aligning to TRBD1. The V gene end was trimmed by 4 bases and the J gene end by 1 base; junction bases not matched to a gene: 4. The V gene's germline CDR1 is SGHRS and CDR2 YFSETQ. The CDR3 has 14 residues. The CDR3 sequence is CASSRDSQNTEAFF. As DNA, the CDR3 is TGCGCCAGCAGCCGGGACAGTCAGAACACTGAAGCTTTCTTT.

This chain links TRBV29-1 with TRBJ1-5; D remains unclear. The CDR3 consists of 13 residues. V lost 5 bases and J lost 2, with 10 bases in between. Germline-derived CDR1 and CDR2 are SQVTM and ANQGSEA. CDR3 nucleotides: TGCAGCGTTAGACGGGGAGGCAATCAGCCCCAGCATTTT. Its protein product is CSVRRGGNQPQHF.

The CDR3 protein is CASSEMTRTGNTIYF. The CDR3 DNA sequence: TGTGCCAGCAGTGAAATGACCAGGACTGGAAACACCATATATTTT. This sequence joins TRBV2 and TRBJ1-3; D not resolved. From germline, CDR1 is SNHLY and CDR2 FYNNEI. V dropped 2 bases and J dropped 2 bases, with 10 bases sitting between them. The CDR3 is made up of 15 amino acids. Drawing the rest from reference TRBV2 and TRBJ1-3, the complete variable domain is EPEVTQTPSHQVTQMGQEVILRCVPISNHLYFYWYRQILGQKVEFLVSFYNNEISEKSEIFDDQFSVERPDGSNFTLKIRSTKLEDSAMYFCASSEMTRTGNTIYFGEGSWLTVV.

As concerns this clonotype: At one boundary the junction diverges from the germline segment, which might be a read error. The chain employs TRBV20-1 and TRBJ1-5, with TRBD1 as a possible D gene (5 bases). The CDR3 is 12 residues long. The germline V gene encodes CDR1 DFQATT and CDR2 SNEGSKA (reference sequence). In DNA form, the CDR3 reads TGCGGTGCTAGATCGGGGGATCAGCCCCAGCATTTT. This translates into CGARSGDQPQHF.

The CDR3 reads CASSLGQGLNTEAFF. DNA of the CDR3: TGTGCCAGCAGTCTTGGACAGGGATTGAACACTGAAGCTTTCTTT. The V and J genes are TRBV2 and TRBJ1-1, with TRBD1 identical over 8 bases. With 5 bases clipped from V and 0 bases from J, the junction kept 5 bases outside the gene matches. CDR3 size: 15 residues. Germline CDR1 reads SNHLY; CDR2 reads FYNNEI.

This chain joins TRBV7-2 and TRBJ1-4; TRBD1 might be the D (5 bases). The CDR3 extends over 16 amino acids. Looked up from germline, CDR1 is SGHTA and CDR2 is FQGNSA. Trimming removed 5 bases from V and 1 base from J, with 14 bases in between. In DNA form, the CDR3 reads TGTGCCAGCAGCGTCGGGACGGTACAAACTAATGAAAAACTGTTTTTT. Translated: CASSVGTVQTNEKLFF.

The chain links TRBV11-1 to TRBJ2-7; 10 bases agree with TRBD1. Germline V gene data show CDR1 as SGHAT and CDR2 as FQDESV (reference sequence). The CDR3 contains 13 residues. The V segment lost 7 bases and the J segment 2 bases; nucleotides outside the gene matches: 2. The CDR3 DNA reads as TGTGCCAGCACCGGGACAGGGGCCTACGAGCAGTACTTC. Amino acid sequence: CASTGTGAYEQYF.

The chain employs TRBV7-9 and TRBJ2-7; tentative D call: TRBD1 (5 bases). The CDR3 contains 14 residues. V was pared by 1 base and J by 5 bases, with 12 bases between. CDR1 and CDR2 from the germline V gene are SEHNR and FQNEAQ (reference sequence). CDR3 loop: CASSLVGRAHEQYF. In DNA, the CDR3 is TGTGCCAGCAGCTTAGTCGGCAGGGCCCACGAGCAGTACTTC.

This clonotype was seen at least ten times. J is TRBJ2-3 and V is TRBV7-2; 15 nucleotides align to TRBD2. From germline, CDR1 is SGHTA and CDR2 FQGNSA. The trim removed 0 bases at V and 1 base at J, leaving 8 bases unmatched. The CDR3 covers 20 residues. Here the CDR3 reads CASSLAAGTSGRIGTDTQYF. CDR3 bases: TGTGCCAGCAGCTTAGCCGCAGGGACTAGCGGGAGGATCGGCACAGATACGCAGTATTTT.

In its sample, this clonotype was seen many times. The chain carries TRBV19 and TRBJ2-1, with D possibly TRBD1 on 6 matching bases. CDR1 is LNHDA, CDR2 SQIVND, per germline (reference sequence). The CDR3 totals 13 residues. V lost 10 bases, J lost 3 bases, and 13 bases lay in between. The CDR3 DNA follows: TGTGCCACCATGGGGGCCCTCTACAATGAGCAGTTCTTC. Its translation: CATMGALYNEQFF.

The chain employs TRBV24-1 and TRBJ2-2; 9 nucleotides match TRBD1. CDR1 and CDR2 (germline): KGHDR, SFDVKD. With V trimmed by 2 bases and J by 1 base, 1 base remained unmatched. This CDR3 has 16 residues. CDR3 residues: CATSDSGQGNTGELFF. In DNA, the CDR3 is TGTGCCACCAGTGATTCGGGACAGGGGAACACCGGGGAGCTGTTTTTT.

This clonotype has only one observation. This chain connects TRBV29-1 to TRBJ1-2; D may be TRBD1 (6 bases). The CDR3 loop spans 12 amino acids. V shed 4 bases and J shed 5 bases, with 11 bases lying between them. Germline V gene data show CDR1 as SQVTM and CDR2 as ANQGSEA. DNA of the CDR3: TGCAGCGTTGCACAGGGTAATTATGGCTACACCTTC. It specifies CSVAQGNYGYTF.

As to this clonotype: The germline gene is not matched at one end of the junction; a read error may be the cause. This chain links TRBV5-4 with TRBJ1-1; possible D gene TRBD1, 6 bases. CDR1 is SGHNT, CDR2 YYREEE, per germline (reference sequence). The CDR3 covers 15 residues. The DNA for the CDR3 is TGTGCCAGCAGCACAGCCGGGACATGGGTCACTGAGGCTTTCTTT. Translation gives CASSTAGTWVTEAFF. The full variable domain, completed using reference TRBV5-4 and TRBJ1-1, is ETGVTQSPTHLIKTRGQQVTLRCSSQSGHNTVSWYQQALGQGPQFIFQYYREEENGRGNFPPRFSGLQFPNYSSELNVNALELDDSALYLCASSTAGTWVTEAFFGQGTRLTVV.

This clonotype was picked up many times. The rearrangement links TRBV2 to TRBJ2-2; perhaps TRBD2 as D (7 bases). Germline V gives CDR1 SNHLY, CDR2 FYNNEI. The V end lost 3 bases, the J end lost 5 bases, and 16 bases lay between the germline ends. This CDR3 has 16 residues. The DNA of the CDR3 is TGTGCCAGCAGTGACCCGGGGGGCTCGGGGACCGGGGAGCTGTTTTTT. This gives the protein CASSDPGGSGTGELFF.

The chain couples TRBV20-1 to TRBJ1-2; D is ambiguous. V gave up 0 bases and J gave up 8 bases, with 22 bases separating them. Per the germline V gene, CDR1 is DFQATT and CDR2 is SNEGSKA (reference sequence). The CDR3 extends over 16 amino acids. CDR3 nucleotide sequence: TGCAGTGCTAGAGATTGGACTAACCCCTTGATTGGCGGCTACACCTTC. This encodes CSARDWTNPLIGGYTF.

This clonotype was found a few times. A much larger clone sits a single nucleotide away, making a read error possible. The chain has TRBV19 and TRBJ2-1; a weak D match, TRBD2 (5 bases). The CDR3 sequence is 15 residues long. CDR1 is LNHDA and CDR2 is SQIVND in the germline V gene (reference sequence). Trimming pared 0 bases from V and 7 bases from J, leaving 13 bases between. The DNA of the CDR3 is TGTGCCAGTAGTATAGATGGGAGTACATGGAATGAGCAGTTCTTC. Amino acids: CASSIDGSTWNEQFF.

The chain combines TRBV12-3 or TRBV12-4 with TRBJ2-5; perhaps TRBD1 as D (6 bases). Trimming took 4 bases from V and 4 from J, leaving 13 bases between them. The CDR3 loop spans 14 amino acids. Here the CDR3 DNA reads TGTGCCAGCAGTTCCTCGACAGGTCGAGAGACCCAGTACTTC. Its protein product is CASSSSTGRETQYF.

This clonotype was observed at least ten times. V usage is TRBV15 and J usage is TRBJ1-5, with TRBD1 matching over 8 bases. Germline CDR1 LNHNV, CDR2 YYDKDF (reference sequence). The CDR3 loop spans 14 amino acids. V lost 4 bases, J lost 9 bases, and 8 bases stayed unmatched. CDR3: CATSIGQGLRPQHF. CDR3 coding DNA: TGTGCCACCAGCATCGGACAGGGACTACGGCCCCAGCATTTT.

The chain recombines TRBV7-3 with TRBJ2-7; 12 positions match TRBD2. The junction had 8 bases not matched to a gene; V was cut back by 5 bases and J by 6 bases. CDR3 length equals 15 residues. Germline CDR1 reads SGHTA; CDR2 reads FQGTGA. CDR3 DNA: TGTGCCAGCAGCCCTCAGACTAGCGGGGGTGGCGAGCAGTACTTC. It encodes CASSPQTSGGGEQYF.

The genes are TRBV20-1 and TRBJ2-7, with 8 bases lining up with TRBD2. V shed 3 bases, J shed 0 bases, and the junction held 10 bases outside the gene matches. Germline assignment: CDR1 DFQATT and CDR2 SNEGSKA (reference sequence). The CDR3 contains 16 residues. The CDR3 DNA sequence: TGCAGTGCTAGGGCCCAACTAGCGGCTTACTCCTACGAGCAGTACTTC. Residues: CSARAQLAAYSYEQYF.

Concerning this clonotype: A junction boundary mismatches the germline segment, possibly from a read error. The chain recombines TRBV7-7 with TRBJ1-5; D is uncertain. Germline assignment: CDR1 SSHAT and CDR2 FNYEAQ (reference sequence). This CDR3 spans 13 amino acids. CDR3 protein: CASSTSLGQPQHF. The CDR3 DNA sequence: TGTGCTAGCAGCACATCCCTGGGTCAGCCCCAGCATTTT.

The rearrangement uses TRBV9 and TRBJ2-2, with D tentatively TRBD2 (6 bases). CDR3 length equals 10 residues. Germline V gene data show CDR1 as SGDLS and CDR2 as YYNGEE. Between the trimmed V and J ends, which lost 3 bases and 13 bases, there was a span of 7 bases. This CDR3 reads CASSGGTLFF. The DNA for the CDR3 is TGTGCCAGCAGCGGCGGGACGCTGTTTTTT. The full variable domain, rest sourced from reference TRBV9 and TRBJ2-2, is DSGVTQTPKHLITATGQRVTLRCSPRSGDLSVYWYQQSLDQGLQFLIQYYNGEERAKGNILERFSAQQFPDLHSELNLSSLELGDSALYFCASSGGTLFFGEGSRLTVL.

V usage is TRBV24-1 and J usage is TRBJ2-5; a weak D match, TRBD1 (7 bases). Trimming removed 2 bases at V and 2 bases at J, with 14 bases between. The CDR3 sequence is 16 residues long. CDR1 KGHDR and CDR2 SFDVKD come from the germline V gene. CDR3 in amino acids: CATSDSLTGRQETQYF. The CDR3 bases are TGTGCCACCAGTGATTCCCTGACAGGGAGGCAAGAGACCCAGTACTTC.

This clonotype showed up many times. The V call is TRBV6-5, the J call TRBJ2-1; 7 bases are a match to TRBD1. The junction had 8 bases not matched to a gene; V was cut back by 2 bases and J by 7 bases. The CDR3 is 15 amino acids. Germline V CDR1 and CDR2: MNHEY, SVGAGI. DNA for the CDR3: TGTGCCAGCAGTTACGAGTCAGGGGGTCGTAATGAGCAGTTCTTC. This translates into CASSYESGGRNEQFF.

The gene calls are TRBV24-1 and TRBJ1-5, with 7 bases lining up with TRBD1. With V trimmed by 2 bases and J by 2 bases, 5 bases remained unmatched. This CDR3 has 16 amino acids. CDR1 is KGHDR and CDR2 is SFDVKD in the germline V gene. Written as DNA, the CDR3 is TGTGCCACCAGTGATTCAGGGGGGGTGGGCAATCAGCCCCAGCATTTT. It specifies CATSDSGGVGNQPQHF.

This chain joins TRBV7-8 and TRBJ1-1; 11 nucleotides line up with TRBD1. CDR1 is SGHVS and CDR2 is FQNEAQ in the germline V gene. The CDR3 is made up of 15 amino acids. V was pared by 5 bases and J by 2 bases, with 4 bases of the junction left unmatched. CDR3 in DNA: TGTGCCAGCAGCCGGACAGGGGGCGGAAACACTGAAGCTTTCTTT. Its translation: CASSRTGGGNTEAFF.

This clonotype was detected many times. The V call is TRBV15, the J call TRBJ2-3; D uncertain. Germline lookup yields CDR1 LNHNV and CDR2 YYDKDF (reference sequence). This CDR3 is 13 amino acids long. V dropped 5 bases and J dropped 1 base, with 7 bases sitting between them. The CDR3 reads CATSVGGTDTQYF. The CDR3 DNA reads as TGTGCCACCAGCGTTGGGGGCACAGATACGCAGTATTTT.

J is TRBJ1-2 and V is TRBV2; D not resolved. The CDR3 sequence is 14 residues long. Germline lookup yields CDR1 SNHLY and CDR2 FYNNEI. The germline V and J ends were trimmed by 6 bases and 0 bases, with 11 bases remaining between them. CDR3: CASRTELANYGYTF. CDR3 bases: TGTGCCAGCAGGACGGAACTCGCTAACTATGGCTACACCTTC.

For this clonotype: The junction departs from germline at one end; a sequencing error may be responsible. The chain uses TRBV2 and TRBJ1-1; 10 nucleotides line up with TRBD1. The germline V gene encodes CDR1 SNHLY and CDR2 FYNNEI. The CDR3 extends over 19 amino acids. The CDR3 bases are TGCGCCAGCAGCTCCGGGACAGGGGCGTGGGGAGTTCAGGACACTGAAGCTTTCTTT. It is translated as CASSSGTGAWGVQDTEAFF.